These 27 T cell receptor beta chains originate from one sample sequenced in a study of cytomegalovirus exposure and HLA in healthy donors. Sequencing was performed with immunoSEQ multiplex PCR; in TCRdb, only in-frame clones are kept and a portion is missing. The table includes about 150,000 clones, about 90% detected once. Sequenced material: PBMCs. The origin of the receptors is a woman aged 25 to 39 in good health and CMV-seropositive.

V usage is TRBV5-5 and J usage is TRBJ2-7; 10 positions match TRBD2. The ends lost 1 base at V and 7 bases at J; junction bases unmatched: 11. This CDR3 is 16 amino acids long. CDR1 SGHKS and CDR2 YYEKEE come from the germline V gene (reference sequence). CDR3 nucleotide sequence: TGTGCCAGCAGCTTGTCGGGCTCTAGCGGGAGATTAGAGCAGTACTTC. Translation: CASSLSGSSGRLEQYF. Based on the CDR3 plus reference TRBV5-5 and TRBJ2-7, the full variable domain is DAGVTQSPTHLIKTRGQQVTLRCSPISGHKSVSWYQQVLGQGPQFIFQYYEKEERGRGNFPDRFSARQFPNYSSELNVNALLLGDSALYLCASSLSGSSGRLEQYFGPGTRLTVT.

The chain combines TRBV2 with TRBJ2-5; perhaps TRBD1 as D (6 bases). The V gene lost 3 bases and the J gene lost 0 bases, with 17 bases spanning the gap. The germline V gene encodes CDR1 SNHLY and CDR2 FYNNEI. This CDR3 region has 17 residues. The CDR3 spells CASSDADRSMYQETQYF. CDR3 bases: TGTGCCAGCAGTGACGCAGACAGGAGTATGTACCAAGAGACCCAGTACTTC.

V usage is TRBV2 and J usage is TRBJ2-7; perhaps TRBD2 as D (6 bases). The CDR3 contains 15 residues. Trimming took 3 bases from V and 4 from J, leaving 16 bases between them. Germline lookup yields CDR1 SNHLY and CDR2 FYNNEI. In DNA, the CDR3 is TGTGCCAGCAGTGATTCAGGGTTAGGAGGGTACGAGCAGTACTTC. Amino acids: CASSDSGLGGYEQYF.

V usage is TRBV5-8 and J usage is TRBJ2-1; TRBD2 is a possible D gene (5 bases). The ends were cut back, 0 bases at V and 4 bases at J, with 17 bases in the middle. The CDR3 runs 17 residues. Germline CDR1 and CDR2: SGHTS and YDEGEE. CDR3 protein: CASSLDPGRTYYNEQFF. DNA of the CDR3: TGTGCCAGCAGCTTGGACCCGGGAAGGACCTATTACAATGAGCAGTTCTTC. Looking up the rest from reference TRBV5-8 and TRBJ2-1 gives the full variable domain: EAGVTQSPTHLIKTRGQQATLRCSPISGHTSVYWYQQALGLGLQFLLWYDEGEERNRGNFPPRFSGRQFPNYSSELNVNALELEDSALYLCASSLDPGRTYYNEQFFGPGTRLTVL.

Only one count was recorded for this clone. The chain has TRBV13 and TRBJ2-1, with D possibly TRBD2 on 5 matching bases. This CDR3 comprises 13 residues. The V and J ends lost 2 bases and 8 bases respectively, with 10 bases between them. Germline CDR1 PRHDT, CDR2 FYEKMQ (reference sequence). The CDR3 region has the DNA TGTGCCAGCAGCTTAAGAGGGTCCGATGAGCAGTTCTTC. This codes for CASSLRGSDEQFF. Supplemented by reference TRBV13 and TRBJ2-1, the full variable domain reads AAGVIQSPRHLIKEKRETATLKCYPIPRHDTVYWYQQGPGQDPQFLISFYEKMQSDKGSIPDRFSAQQFSDYHSELNMSSLELGDSALYFCASSLRGSDEQFFGPGTRLTVL.

In this sample, this clone turned up once. A junction boundary mismatches the germline segment, possibly from a read error. The chain is built from TRBV7-9 and TRBJ2-7, with 9 positions matching TRBD2. The CDR3 loop spans 14 amino acids. The V gene's germline CDR1 is SEHNR and CDR2 FQNEAQ (reference sequence). CDR3 protein: CASSQTSGLYGFHF. The CDR3 nucleotides are TGTGCCAGCAGCCAGACTAGCGGCCTCTACGGGTTCCACTTC. The whole variable domain, filled in from reference TRBV7-9 and TRBJ2-7, reads DTGVSQNPRHKITKRGQNVTFRCDPISEHNRLYWYRQTLGQGPEFLTYFQNEAQLEKSRLLSDRFSAERPKGSFSTLEIQRTEQGDSAMYLCASSQTSGLYGFHFGPGTRLTVT.

This clone is termed large. The rearrangement joins TRBV9 to TRBJ1-2, with 10 bases that match TRBD1. This CDR3 comprises 14 residues. Germline CDR1 is SGDLS and CDR2 is YYNGEE. With V trimmed by 3 bases and J by 6 bases, 5 bases remained unmatched. CDR3: CASSAVGTGDGYTF. The CDR3 DNA reads as TGTGCCAGCAGCGCAGTGGGGACAGGGGATGGCTACACCTTC.

The chain uses TRBV5-6 and TRBJ2-3; 8 bases line up with TRBD1. The CDR3 has 15 amino acids. The trim removed 2 bases at V and 5 bases at J, leaving 7 bases unmatched. In germline, CDR1 is SGHDT, CDR2 YYEEEE. CDR3 DNA sequence: TGTGCCAGCAGCTTCTGGCAGGGGGCATTAGATACGCAGTATTTT. It yields the protein CASSFWQGALDTQYF.

The chain couples TRBV19 to TRBJ2-7; D is perhaps TRBD1 (6 bases). CDR3 length: 14 residues. Germline loops: CDR1 LNHDA, CDR2 SQIVND (reference sequence). V lost 3 bases to trimming and J lost 4 bases, with 13 bases between them. CDR3 coding DNA: TGTGCCAGTAGTATCGGTACCAGGGGTTACGAGCAGTACTTC. As protein: CASSIGTRGYEQYF.

The rearrangement links TRBV9 to TRBJ2-3; 10 bases are shared with TRBD1. The germline gives CDR1 SGDLS, CDR2 YYNGEE. The CDR3 length is 15 residues. V shed 3 bases, J shed 6 bases, and the junction held 7 bases outside the gene matches. CDR3 region: CASSASTGGADTQYF. The CDR3 DNA follows: TGTGCCAGCAGCGCCTCGACAGGGGGCGCGGATACGCAGTATTTT. Full variable domain (missing parts from reference TRBV9 and TRBJ2-3): DSGVTQTPKHLITATGQRVTLRCSPRSGDLSVYWYQQSLDQGLQFLIQYYNGEERAKGNILERFSAQQFPDLHSELNLSSLELGDSALYFCASSASTGGADTQYFGPGTRLTVL.

This clone was counted only a few times. The chain has TRBV7-8 and TRBJ1-2, with TRBD1 matching over 9 bases. This CDR3 has 14 residues. Germline CDR1 reads SGHVS; CDR2 reads FQNEAQ. Losses at the gene ends were 4 bases for V and 8 bases for J; bases not matched to a gene: 8. This chain's CDR3 is CASSSPGTGMGYTF. The DNA of the CDR3 is TGTGCCAGCAGCTCCCCCGGGACAGGGATGGGCTACACCTTC.

The V and J genes are TRBV15 and TRBJ1-3; D possibly corresponds to TRBD1 (6 bases). V lost 5 bases and J lost 1, with 15 bases in between. CDR1 is LNHNV, CDR2 YYDKDF, per germline (reference sequence). The CDR3 covers 16 residues. CDR3 in amino acids: CATSRTAYTSGNTIYF. The CDR3 DNA is TGTGCCACCAGCCGGACAGCTTACACGTCTGGAAACACCATATATTTT.

The CDR3, as DNA: TGTGCCAGCAGTTACTCGGGTGGGAGAGAGACCCAGTACTTC. Translation: CASSYSGGRETQYF. The V and J genes are TRBV6-5 and TRBJ2-5; perhaps TRBD2 as D (5 bases). The CDR3 has 14 amino acids. Trimming shortened V by 0 bases and J by 4 bases, and 9 bases separated the two germline ends. CDR1 and CDR2 from the germline V gene are MNHEY and SVGAGI.

The chain links TRBV28 to TRBJ2-5, with 11 bases fitting TRBD1. The germline V gene has CDR1 MDHEN and CDR2 SYDVKM. J was trimmed by 1 base and V by 5 bases; bases with no gene match: 9. The CDR3 is 17 amino acids. CDR3 sequence reads: CASSLLGTGGIQETQYF. The CDR3 DNA sequence: TGTGCCAGCAGTCTCCTGGGGACAGGGGGGATCCAAGAGACCCAGTACTTC.

J is TRBJ2-2 and V is TRBV13, with 7 bases fitting TRBD1. Germline CDR1 is PRHDT and CDR2 is FYEKMQ (reference sequence). The length of the CDR3 is 15 residues. J lost 4 bases, V lost 1 base, and 3 bases had no gene match. CDR3 sequence: CASSLEGGSTGELFF. CDR3 nucleotides: TGTGCCAGCAGCTTAGAAGGGGGCAGCACCGGGGAGCTGTTTTTT.

V is TRBV9 and J is TRBJ1-4; a weak D match, TRBD1 (5 bases). The CDR3 extends over 15 amino acids. The germline V and J ends were trimmed by 4 bases and 5 bases, with 15 bases remaining between them. CDR1 and CDR2 (germline): SGDLS, YYNGEE. The CDR3 reads CASSSDGHRNEKLFF. The CDR3 DNA is TGTGCCAGCAGCTCCGACGGACATAGGAATGAAAAACTGTTTTTT.

The rearrangement uses TRBV4-1 and TRBJ2-7; D unclear. The germline V gene encodes CDR1 MGHRA and CDR2 YSYEKL. This CDR3 contains 14 residues. V was clipped by 0 bases and J by 3 bases, with 9 bases between them. The CDR3 loop reads CASSQDPEIYEQYF. The DNA of the CDR3 is TGCGCCAGCAGCCAAGACCCGGAGATCTACGAGCAGTACTTC.

The V and J genes are TRBV13 and TRBJ2-5; 14 nucleotides match TRBD2. The CDR3 is 15 amino acids. V trimming: 8 bases; J trimming: 7 bases; junction bases outside the gene matches: 9. Germline lookup yields CDR1 PRHDT and CDR2 FYEKMQ (reference sequence). The CDR3 DNA is TGTGCCAGCCGACTAGCGGGAGGGCCGTTGGGGACCCAGTACTTC. This translates into CASRLAGGPLGTQYF. The entire variable domain, with the rest obtained from reference TRBV13 and TRBJ2-5, is as follows: AAGVIQSPRHLIKEKRETATLKCYPIPRHDTVYWYQQGPGQDPQFLISFYEKMQSDKGSIPDRFSAQQFSDYHSELNMSSLELGDSALYFCASRLAGGPLGTQYFGPGTRLLVL.

The chain couples TRBV5-1 to TRBJ2-5; TRBD1 matches 7 bases. V gave up 4 bases and J gave up 5 bases; unmatched junction bases: 11. The CDR3 length is 15 residues. Germline assignment: CDR1 SGHRS and CDR2 YFSETQ. The CDR3 region has the DNA TGCGCCAGCAGCGCACGGACAGGTGAGGCGGAGACCCAGTACTTC. Residues: CASSARTGEAETQYF.

This CDR3 reads CASSRGTGLYNSPLHF. The CDR3, as DNA: TGTGCCAGCTCCCGGGGGACAGGCCTCTATAATTCACCCCTCCACTTT. The chain couples TRBV5-6 to TRBJ1-6, with 8 nucleotides matching TRBD1. Trimming removed 7 bases from V and 3 bases from J; junction bases left unmatched: 9. The CDR3 loop spans 16 amino acids. Germline assignment: CDR1 SGHDT and CDR2 YYEEEE.

V and J are TRBV7-9 and TRBJ2-7, with TRBD2 matching 8 bases. Trimming took 8 bases from V and 5 from J; bases not matched to a gene: 2. This CDR3 region has 11 residues. CDR1 SEHNR and CDR2 FQNEAQ come from the germline V gene (reference sequence). CDR3 nucleotides: TGTGCCAGCCAAGCGGGGGACGAGCAGTACTTC. As protein: CASQAGDEQYF.

The J gene is TRBJ2-3, the V gene TRBV28; 11 bases match TRBD2. The CDR3 is made up of 15 amino acids. After removal of 3 bases from V and 1 base from J, the junction contained 0 bases not matched to a gene. Germline-derived CDR1 and CDR2 are MDHEN and SYDVKM. CDR3 nucleotide sequence: TGTGCCAGCAGTTTTAGCGGGAGGGGCACAGATACGCAGTATTTT. Protein product: CASSFSGRGTDTQYF. The full variable domain, its missing parts supplied by reference TRBV28 and TRBJ2-3, is DVKVTQSSRYLVKRTGEKVFLECVQDMDHENMFWYRQDPGLGLRLIYFSYDVKMKEKGDIPEGYSVSREKKERFSLILESASTNQTSMYLCASSFSGRGTDTQYFGPGTRLTVL.

The V call is TRBV7-9, the J call TRBJ2-5; 14 bases fit TRBD2. Germline CDR1 is SEHNR and CDR2 is FQNEAQ (reference sequence). The V and J ends lost 5 bases and 1 base, in that order; junction bases with no gene match: 3. The CDR3 totals 16 residues. The CDR3 loop is CASSPGTSGSQETQYF. CDR3 bases: TGTGCCAGCAGCCCCGGGACTAGCGGGAGCCAAGAGACCCAGTACTTC.

This rearrangement joins TRBV25-1 to TRBJ2-3; a possible D gene is TRBD2 (5 bases). Trimming took 6 bases from V and 2 from J, leaving 9 bases between them. The CDR3 runs to 13 residues. Germline loops: CDR1 MGHDK, CDR2 SYGVNS. CDR3 region: CASSEGNTDTQYF. In DNA, the CDR3 is TGTGCCAGCAGCGAGGGAAACACAGATACGCAGTATTTT.

This clone was recorded once. The chain couples TRBV7-2 to TRBJ2-3; 8 bases agree with TRBD2. CDR3 length: 14 residues. Germline lookup yields CDR1 SGHTA and CDR2 FQGNSA. Trimming removed 4 bases from V and 8 bases from J; junction bases left unmatched: 8. The CDR3, as DNA: TGTGCCAGCAGCTCCGGTAGCGGGATTGGTACGCAGTATTTT. This codes for CASSSGSGIGTQYF.

The sample holds a few counts of this clone. The chain recombines TRBV2 with TRBJ1-1; maybe TRBD1 (5 bases). V was cut by 6 bases and J by 4 bases, with 15 bases left in between. The CDR3 covers 14 residues. Germline loops: CDR1 SNHLY, CDR2 FYNNEI. Written as DNA, the CDR3 is TGTGCCAGCAGCGTGGCTGGGGGGGGCACTGAAGCTTTCTTT. Encoded protein: CASSVAGGGTEAFF.

The genes are TRBV11-3 and TRBJ1-2, with unresolved D. The germline V gene encodes CDR1 SGHNT and CDR2 YENEEA. The CDR3 totals 14 residues. Trimming left V 6 bases short and J 4 bases short, with 15 bases between. The CDR3 is CASRPHPAPYGYTF. The CDR3, as DNA: TGTGCCAGCAGACCCCACCCCGCGCCCTATGGCTACACCTTC.